This T cell receptor beta chain was captured by sequencing in a study of human T cells and chemical hapten exposure. For the study at large: Sensitization involved placing 2% DPC onto a roughly 2 cm by roughly 2 cm region of upper inner arm skin. Small discrepancies in pooled library volume mainly accounted for the varying TCR yields per sample.

Time point here: patch test 2, 6 weeks after DPC sensitization. Sample treatment: therapeutic diphenylcyclopropenone sensitization with weekly scalp DPC. Patch tests were applied only after blood draws. Within the library, unique molecular identifiers were attached to each individual cDNA molecule. Each CDR3 protein gets one entry after TCRdb re-called the RACE reads with MiXCR. The table includes about 84,000 distinct CDR3 sequences, 10% detected once. V was pared by 9 bases and J by 6 bases, with 4 bases of the junction left unmatched. Germline V CDR1 and CDR2: MDHEN, SYDVKM. This CDR3 contains 12 residues.

The J gene is TRBJ1-5, the V gene TRBV28, with 8 bases lining up with TRBD1. This TCR was recovered from a woman in her 30s with alopecia areata. Some clones in this sample may be carry-over from other donors' samples. Sequenced material: whole blood, taken in connection with sensitization to the hapten diphenylcyclopropenone (DPC). The CDR3 loop reads CASHRGGQPQHF. In nucleotides, the CDR3 is TGTGCCAGTCACAGGGGGGGTCAGCCCCAGCATTTT.